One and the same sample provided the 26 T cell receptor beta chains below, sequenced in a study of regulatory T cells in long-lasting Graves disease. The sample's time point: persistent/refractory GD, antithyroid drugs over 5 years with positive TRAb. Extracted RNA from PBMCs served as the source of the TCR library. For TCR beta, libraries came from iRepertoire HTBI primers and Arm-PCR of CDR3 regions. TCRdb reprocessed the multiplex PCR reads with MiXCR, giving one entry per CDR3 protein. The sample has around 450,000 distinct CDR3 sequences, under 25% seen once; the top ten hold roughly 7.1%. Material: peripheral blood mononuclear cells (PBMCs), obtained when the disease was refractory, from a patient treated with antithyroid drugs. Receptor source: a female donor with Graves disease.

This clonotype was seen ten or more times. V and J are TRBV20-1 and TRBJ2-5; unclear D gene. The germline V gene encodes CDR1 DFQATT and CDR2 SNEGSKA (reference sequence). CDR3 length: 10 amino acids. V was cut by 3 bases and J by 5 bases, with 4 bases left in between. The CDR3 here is CSASAETQYF. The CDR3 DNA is TGCAGTGCTAGCGCGGAGACCCAGTACTTC.

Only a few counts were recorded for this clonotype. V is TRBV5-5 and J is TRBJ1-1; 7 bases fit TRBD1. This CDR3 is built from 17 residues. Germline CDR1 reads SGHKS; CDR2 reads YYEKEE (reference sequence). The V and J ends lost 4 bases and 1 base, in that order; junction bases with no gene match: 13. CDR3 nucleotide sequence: TGTGCCAGCAGCCGCTCCGGGACAGCCTTTCCGAACACTGAAGCTTTCTTT. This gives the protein CASSRSGTAFPNTEAFF.

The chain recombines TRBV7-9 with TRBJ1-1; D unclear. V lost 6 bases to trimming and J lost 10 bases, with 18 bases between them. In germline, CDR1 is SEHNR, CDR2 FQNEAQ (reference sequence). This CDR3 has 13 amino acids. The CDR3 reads CASSPGPRTGAFF. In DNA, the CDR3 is TGTGCCAGCAGTCCCGGGCCCCGGACGGGAGCTTTCTTT.

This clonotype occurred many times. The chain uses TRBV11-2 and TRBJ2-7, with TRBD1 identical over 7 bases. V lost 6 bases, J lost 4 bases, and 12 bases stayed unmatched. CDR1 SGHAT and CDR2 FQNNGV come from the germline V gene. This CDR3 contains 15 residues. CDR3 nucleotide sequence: TGTGCCAGCAGAACTCCGGGACAGTACCCTTACGAGCAGTACTTC. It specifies CASRTPGQYPYEQYF.

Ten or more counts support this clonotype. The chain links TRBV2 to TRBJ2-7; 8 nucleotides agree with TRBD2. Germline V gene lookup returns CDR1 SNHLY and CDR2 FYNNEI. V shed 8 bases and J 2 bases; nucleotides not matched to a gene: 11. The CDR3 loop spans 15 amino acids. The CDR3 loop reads CASQLPGLAAYEQYF. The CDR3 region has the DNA TGTGCCAGCCAACTTCCCGGACTAGCCGCCTACGAGCAGTACTTC.

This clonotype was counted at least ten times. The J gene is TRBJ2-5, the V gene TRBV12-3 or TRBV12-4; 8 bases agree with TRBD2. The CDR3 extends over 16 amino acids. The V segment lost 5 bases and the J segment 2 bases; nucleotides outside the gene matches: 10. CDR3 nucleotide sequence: TGTGCCAGCAGTAGTACACTAGCGGAGTTACAAGAGACCCAGTACTTC. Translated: CASSSTLAELQETQYF.

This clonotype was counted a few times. CDR3 coding DNA: TGTGCCAGCAGTTACGATGCTAGCGGGAGGGAATTCTCCTACGAGCAGTACTTC. Amino acids: CASSYDASGREFSYEQYF. The V gene is TRBV6-2 or TRBV6-3, the J gene TRBJ2-7; 12 nucleotides agree with TRBD2. The CDR3 consists of 18 residues. Germline V gene data show CDR1 as MNHEY and CDR2 as SVGEGT. V shed 2 bases and J 0 bases; nucleotides not matched to a gene: 8.

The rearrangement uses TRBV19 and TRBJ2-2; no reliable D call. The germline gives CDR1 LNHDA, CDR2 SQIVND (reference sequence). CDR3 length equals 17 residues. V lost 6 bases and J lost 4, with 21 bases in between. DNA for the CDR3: TGTGCCAGTAGGGAGTATAGGTCAGGTCCCGTCACCGGGGAGCTGTTTTTT. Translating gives CASREYRSGPVTGELFF.

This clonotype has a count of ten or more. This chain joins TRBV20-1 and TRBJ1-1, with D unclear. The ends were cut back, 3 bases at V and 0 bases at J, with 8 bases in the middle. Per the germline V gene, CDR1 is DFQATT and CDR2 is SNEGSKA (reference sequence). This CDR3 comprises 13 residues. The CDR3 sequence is CSARGSLNTEAFF. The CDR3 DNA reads TGCAGTGCTAGGGGCAGCTTGAACACTGAAGCTTTCTTT.

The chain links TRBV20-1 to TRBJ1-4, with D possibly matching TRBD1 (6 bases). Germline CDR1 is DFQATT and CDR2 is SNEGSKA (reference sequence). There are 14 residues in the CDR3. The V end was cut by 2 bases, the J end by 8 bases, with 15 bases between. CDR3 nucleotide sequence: TGCAGTGCTAGAACACAGGGTAAAGTGGAAAAACTGTTTTTT. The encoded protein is CSARTQGKVEKLFF.

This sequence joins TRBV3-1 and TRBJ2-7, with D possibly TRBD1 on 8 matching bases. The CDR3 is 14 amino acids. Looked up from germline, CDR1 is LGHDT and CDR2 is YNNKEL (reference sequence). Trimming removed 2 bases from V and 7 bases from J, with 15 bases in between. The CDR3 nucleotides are TGTGCCAGCAGCCAATTCAACAGGGGGGGGGAGCAGTACTTC. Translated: CASSQFNRGGEQYF.

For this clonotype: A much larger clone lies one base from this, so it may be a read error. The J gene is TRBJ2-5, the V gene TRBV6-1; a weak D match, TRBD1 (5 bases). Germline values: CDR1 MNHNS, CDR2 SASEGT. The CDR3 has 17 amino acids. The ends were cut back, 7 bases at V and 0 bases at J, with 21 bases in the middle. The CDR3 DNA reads TGTGCCAGCACCGAACAAGGGGTGAGGCGAAACCAAGAGACCCAGTACTTC. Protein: CASTEQGVRRNQETQYF.

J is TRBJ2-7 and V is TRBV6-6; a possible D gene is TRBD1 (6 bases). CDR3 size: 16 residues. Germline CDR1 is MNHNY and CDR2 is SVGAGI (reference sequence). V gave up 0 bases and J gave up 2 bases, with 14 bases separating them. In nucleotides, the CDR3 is TGTGCCAGCAGTTACTCGCAAGCGACAGGCCCCTACGAGCAGTACTTC. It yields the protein CASSYSQATGPYEQYF.

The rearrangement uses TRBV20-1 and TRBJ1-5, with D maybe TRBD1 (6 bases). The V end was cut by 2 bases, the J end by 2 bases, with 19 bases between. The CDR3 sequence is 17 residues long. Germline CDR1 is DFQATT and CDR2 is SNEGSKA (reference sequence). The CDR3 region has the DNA TGCAGTGCTAGAAGGTCGGGCCTGGCAGGGGGCAATCAGCCCCAGCATTTT. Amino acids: CSARRSGLAGGNQPQHF.

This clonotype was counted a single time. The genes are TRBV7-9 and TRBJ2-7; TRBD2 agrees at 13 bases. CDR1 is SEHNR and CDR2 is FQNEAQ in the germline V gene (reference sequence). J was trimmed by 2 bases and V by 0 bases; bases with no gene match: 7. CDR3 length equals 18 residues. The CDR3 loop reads CASSLAPGLAGTPYEQYF. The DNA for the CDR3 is TGTGCCAGCAGCTTAGCCCCGGGACTAGCGGGGACGCCCTACGAGCAGTACTTC.

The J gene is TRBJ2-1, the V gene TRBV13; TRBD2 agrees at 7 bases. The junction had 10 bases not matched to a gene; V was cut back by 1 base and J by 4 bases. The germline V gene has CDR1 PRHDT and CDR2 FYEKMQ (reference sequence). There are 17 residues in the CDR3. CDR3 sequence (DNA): TGTGCCAGCAGCTTAGATGATGGACTAGGCCTATACAATGAGCAGTTCTTC. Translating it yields CASSLDDGLGLYNEQFF.

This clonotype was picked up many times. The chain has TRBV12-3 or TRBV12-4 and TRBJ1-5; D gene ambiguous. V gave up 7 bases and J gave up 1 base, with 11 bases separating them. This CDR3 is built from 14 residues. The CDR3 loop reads CASTNEGSNQPQHF. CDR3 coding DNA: TGTGCCAGCACCAACGAAGGGAGCAATCAGCCCCAGCATTTT.

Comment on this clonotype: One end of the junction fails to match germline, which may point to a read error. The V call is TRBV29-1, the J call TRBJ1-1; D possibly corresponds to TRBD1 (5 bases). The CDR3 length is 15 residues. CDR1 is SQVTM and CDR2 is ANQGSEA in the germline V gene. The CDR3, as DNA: TGCAGCGTTGCAGGGTTTGGCAGGCCGAACACTGGAGCTTTCTTT. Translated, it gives CSVAGFGRPNTGAFF.

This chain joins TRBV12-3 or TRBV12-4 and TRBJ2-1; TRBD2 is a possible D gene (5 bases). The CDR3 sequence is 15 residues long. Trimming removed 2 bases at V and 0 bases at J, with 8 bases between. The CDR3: CASSLLLASYNEQFF. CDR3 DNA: TGTGCCAGCAGTTTACTGCTAGCCTCCTACAATGAGCAGTTCTTC.

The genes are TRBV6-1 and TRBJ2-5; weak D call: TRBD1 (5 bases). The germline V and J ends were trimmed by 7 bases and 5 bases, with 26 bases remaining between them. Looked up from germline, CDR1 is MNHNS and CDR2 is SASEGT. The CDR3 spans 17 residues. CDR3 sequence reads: CASIKRPSHFRGETQYF. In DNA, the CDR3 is TGTGCCAGCATCAAGCGTCCGTCCCATTTTAGGGGTGAGACCCAGTACTTC.

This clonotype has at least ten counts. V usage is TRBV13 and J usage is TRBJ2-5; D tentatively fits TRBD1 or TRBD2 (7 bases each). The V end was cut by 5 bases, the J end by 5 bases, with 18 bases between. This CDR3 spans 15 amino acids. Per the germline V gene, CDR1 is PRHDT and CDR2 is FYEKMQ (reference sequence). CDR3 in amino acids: CASSVGGGFQETQYF. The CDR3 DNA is TGTGCCAGCAGCGTGGGAGGGGGCTTTCAGGAGACCCAGTACTTC.

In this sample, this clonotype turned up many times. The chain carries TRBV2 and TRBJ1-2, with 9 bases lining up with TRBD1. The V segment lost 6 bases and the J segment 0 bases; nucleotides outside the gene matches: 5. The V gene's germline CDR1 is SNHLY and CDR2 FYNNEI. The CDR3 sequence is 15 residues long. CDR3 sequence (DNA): TGTGCCAGCAGCGGGACAGGGCCAACTAACTATGGCTACACCTTC. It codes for CASSGTGPTNYGYTF.

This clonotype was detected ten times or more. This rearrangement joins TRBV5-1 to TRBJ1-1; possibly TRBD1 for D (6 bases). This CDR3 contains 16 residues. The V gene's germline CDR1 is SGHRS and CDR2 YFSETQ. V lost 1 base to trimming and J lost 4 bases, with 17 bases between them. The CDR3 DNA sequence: TGCGCCAGCAGCTTGAGGGGGACGGGGTCAAGCACTGAAGCTTTCTTT. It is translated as CASSLRGTGSSTEAFF.

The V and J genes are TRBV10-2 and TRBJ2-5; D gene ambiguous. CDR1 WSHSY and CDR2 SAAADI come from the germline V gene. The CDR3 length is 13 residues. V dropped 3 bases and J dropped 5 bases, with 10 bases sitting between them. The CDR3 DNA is TGCGCCAGCAGTGATGAGAATCTGGAGACCCAGTACTTC. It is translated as CASSDENLETQYF.

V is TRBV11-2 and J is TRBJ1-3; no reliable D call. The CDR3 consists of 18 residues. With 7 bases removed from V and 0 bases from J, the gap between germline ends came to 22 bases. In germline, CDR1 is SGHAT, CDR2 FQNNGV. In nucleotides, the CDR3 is TGTGCCAGCACCCTACCTCTTTTGGAGGGCGCCTCTGGAAACACCATATATTTT. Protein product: CASTLPLLEGASGNTIYF.

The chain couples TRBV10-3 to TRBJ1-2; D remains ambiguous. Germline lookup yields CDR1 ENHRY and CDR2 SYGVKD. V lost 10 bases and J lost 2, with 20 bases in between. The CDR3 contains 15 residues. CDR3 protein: CATQDLQDGNYGYTF. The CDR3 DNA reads TGTGCCACCCAAGACCTCCAAGATGGCAACTATGGCTACACCTTC.